The rows below give T cell receptor beta chains drawn from one sample of a study of blood T cell repertoires in COVID-19. Method: immunoSEQ multiplex PCR; TCRdb's copy keeps in-frame clones and lacks some. The table lists over 200,000 clones, about four fifths of them singletons. The sample was PBMCs or T cells enriched from blood (not recorded which). These receptors were taken from a man in his fifties or sixties who had recovered from COVID-19. Each CDR3 is given with its conserved first and last residue. A D gene is named only where the DNA matches it firmly. Some rows have no size entry. The others give once, few or many, or a class for an expanded clone.

v_gene,j_gene,abundance,d_gene,CDR3nt,CDR3aa
TRBV5-1,TRBJ1-6,-,-,TGCGCCAGCAGCTTGCGGGGGGGGAGTAATTCACCCCTCCACTTT,CASSLRGGSNSPLHF
TRBV2,TRBJ1-1,-,TRBD1,TGTGCCAGCTTGGGGGACAGAACTGAAGCTTTCTTT,CASLGDRTEAFF
TRBV7-9,TRBJ2-5,-,TRBD1,TGTGCCAGCAGCCACAGGGGGCAAGAGACCCAGTACTTC,CASSHRGQETQYF
TRBV4-3,TRBJ1-3,-,TRBD1,TGCGCCAGCAGCCAGAGGACAGGGGGCATCTCTGGAAACACCATATATTTT,CASSQRTGGISGNTIYF
TRBV15,TRBJ2-3,few,-,TGTGCCACCAGCATACCCTACAGTCTTACTAGCACAGATACGCAGTATTTT,CATSIPYSLTSTDTQYF
TRBV5-1,TRBJ2-7,-,TRBD2,TGCGCCAGCAGCTTGGTAGCGGGGGGTTCCTACGAGCAGTACTTC,CASSLVAGGSYEQYF
TRBV4-3,TRBJ1-1,-,-,TGCGCCAGCAGCCAGGGCCTGAGTAGACTGAACACTGAAGCTTTCTTT,CASSQGLSRLNTEAFF
TRBV9,TRBJ2-5,-,TRBD2,TGTGCCAGCAGCCCGACTAGCGGGGGGTTGGAGACCCAGTACTTC,CASSPTSGGLETQYF
TRBV7-2,TRBJ2-5,-,TRBD2,TGTGCCAGCAGCACCCTTAGCGGGGGGGCCGGGGGCGGAGAGACCCAGTACTTC,CASSTLSGGAGGGETQYF
TRBV4-3,TRBJ1-1,-,TRBD1,TGCGCCAGCAGCCATGTTGAGGGGGCTGACACTGAAGCTTTCTTT,CASSHVEGADTEAFF
TRBV2,TRBJ2-7,-,-,TGTGCCAGCACCAGGGACTACGAGCAGTACTTC,CASTRDYEQYF
TRBV5-6,TRBJ2-1,-,TRBD2,TGTGCCAGCAGCTTGTTAGCGGGGGATTACAATGAGCAGTTCTTC,CASSLLAGDYNEQFF
TRBV11-2,TRBJ1-6,-,-,TGTGCCTCAACAGGGTTGGTTTATTCACCCCTCCACTTT,CASTGLVYSPLHF
TRBV5-1,TRBJ2-2,-,TRBD1,TGCGCCAGCAGCTCTCCGACACAGGGGTCTAAGGCCGGGGAGCTGTTTTTT,CASSSPTQGSKAGELFF
TRBV18,TRBJ1-2,once,-,TGTGCCAGCTCAGAGAGAAATCTTAACTATGGCTACACCTTC,CASSERNLNYGYTF
TRBV11-2,TRBJ2-1,-,TRBD2,TGTGCCAGCAGCTTAGTTGTTCTGTTCGGGACTAGCGGATACAATGAGCAGTTCTTC,CASSLVVLFGTSGYNEQFF
TRBV2,TRBJ2-3,-,-,TGTGCCAGCAGATCAGGGACAGATACGCAGTATTTT,CASRSGTDTQYF
TRBV12-1,TRBJ2-2,-,-,TGTGCCAGCAGCTTTATCAACAGACAACTGAACACCGGGGAGCTGTTTTTT,CASSFINRQLNTGELFF
TRBV18,TRBJ2-7,few,TRBD1,TGTGCCAGCTCACCCTCACAGGGGCCCCCCTACGAGCAGTACTTC,CASSPSQGPPYEQYF
TRBV2,TRBJ2-1,few,-,TGTGCCAGCAGCATAGATCGGGAGCAGTTCTTC,CASSIDREQFF
TRBV7-9,TRBJ2-3,-,-,TGTGCCAGCAGCCCCCGCGGGGCAGATACGCAGTATTTT,CASSPRGADTQYF
TRBV9,TRBJ1-2,-,TRBD1,TGTGCCAGCAGCGTAGGGACAGGGGCTAACTATGGCTACACCTTC,CASSVGTGANYGYTF
TRBV7-7,TRBJ2-1,-,-,TGTGCTAGCAGCTTAGATCAGGGCCCGTACAATGAGCAGTTCTTC,CASSLDQGPYNEQFF
TRBV3-1/TRBV3-2,TRBJ1-2,-,-,TGTGCCAGCAGCCAACCCGGGGGGGCCCACACCTTC,CASSQPGGAHTF
TRBV4-1,TRBJ1-3,once,-,TGCGCCAGCAGCCAAGATTTTAGGGGTGCTGGAAACACCATATATTTT,CASSQDFRGAGNTIYF
TRBV6-1,TRBJ2-1,-,TRBD1,TGTGCCAGCCGTGGACAGGGGATTAATGAGCAGTTCTTC,CASRGQGINEQFF
TRBV4-2,TRBJ2-3,-,TRBD2,TGTGCCAGCAGCCACGTCTCTGGCGCGGGGGGCATCACAACTAGCACAGATACGCAGTATTTT,CASSHVSGAGGITTSTDTQYF
TRBV10-3,TRBJ1-6,-,-,TGTGCCATCAGTGTAAGGAACAGGACGAGCTCCTATAATTCACCCCTCCACTTT,CAISVRNRTSSYNSPLHF
TRBV11-2,TRBJ1-6,-,-,TGTGCCAGCAGCCGAACTAAAACAGGATTCAATTCACCCCTCCACTTT,CASSRTKTGFNSPLHF
TRBV15,TRBJ1-5,-,TRBD1,TGTGCCACCAGCACGGGGACAGGGGCCTACAATCAGCCCCAGCATTTT,CATSTGTGAYNQPQHF
TRBV10-2,TRBJ2-3,-,TRBD2,TGCGCCAGCAGTGATAGTCTAGCGGGGGGCATTTTTCTAGATACGCAGTATTTT,CASSDSLAGGIFLDTQYF
TRBV28,TRBJ2-7,-,TRBD1,TGTGCCAGCATACGTAAGCGGACAGGGGCAACCTACGAGCAGTACTTC,CASIRKRTGATYEQYF
TRBV12-5,TRBJ1-1,-,TRBD1,TGTGCTAGTGGTTTGCCAGAGACAGGGCCTCACACTGAAGCTTTCTTT,CASGLPETGPHTEAFF
TRBV10-3,TRBJ1-2,-,-,TGTGCCATCAGTCGGGGGGCTGGGCGATCTAACTATGGCTACACCTTC,CAISRGAGRSNYGYTF
TRBV27,TRBJ2-7,few,TRBD1,TGTGCCAGCAGTGACCGAATGGGACAGGGAAGCTCCTACGAGCAGTACTTC,CASSDRMGQGSSYEQYF
TRBV5-4,TRBJ1-4,-,-,TGTGCCAGCAGCTCGGGGGGGTCGGGGAACAGCGAAAAACTGTTTTTT,CASSSGGSGNSEKLFF
TRBV5-1,TRBJ2-1,-,TRBD2,TGCGCCAGCAGCTTGACGTCTGGGACTAGCTCCTACAATGAGCAGTTCTTC,CASSLTSGTSSYNEQFF
TRBV5-5,TRBJ2-7,few,TRBD1,TGTGCCAGCAGCTTGGAGGGACAGCGAGGCGAGCAGTACTTC,CASSLEGQRGEQYF
TRBV11-1,TRBJ2-7,-,TRBD2,TGTGCCAGCAGCATGACTAGCGGGGGGTACGAGCAGTACTTC,CASSMTSGGYEQYF
TRBV5-6,TRBJ1-1,-,TRBD1,TGTGCCAGCAGCTCGACAGGGAGGAACACTGAAGCTTTCTTT,CASSSTGRNTEAFF
TRBV5-4,TRBJ2-1,-,TRBD2,TGTGCCAGCAGCCGCCTCGGACTAGCGGGGGGGAGGAGTGAGCAGTTCTTC,CASSRLGLAGGRSEQFF
TRBV15,TRBJ1-2,few,TRBD1,TGTGCCACCAGCAGCGGGGACAGGGAGAATGGCTACACCTTC,CATSSGDRENGYTF
TRBV14,TRBJ1-1,once,-,TGTGCCAGCAGCCCGAGGACAATTCTGGCTGAAGCTTTCTTT,CASSPRTILAEAFF
TRBV29-1,TRBJ2-4,-,-,TGCAGCGTTTGGGGCTCGGCGGCCAAAAACATTCAGTACTTC,CSVWGSAAKNIQYF
TRBV18,TRBJ1-5,few,-,TGTGCCAGCTCACCGACAGGTTCCGAGCCCCAGCATTTT,CASSPTGSEPQHF
TRBV6-2/TRBV6-3,TRBJ2-7,-,TRBD2,TGTGCCAGCAGCCCCAGGCGGGGGGCGTACGAGCAGTACTTC,CASSPRRGAYEQYF
TRBV4-2,TRBJ1-4,-,-,TGTGCCAGCAGCCAAGTGAGGGCAGAGATGAATGAAAAACTGTTTTTT,CASSQVRAEMNEKLFF
TRBV7-8,TRBJ2-1,once,-,TGTGCCAGCAGCTTGGGCGCAGCCGGGGGCAATGAGCAGTTCTTC,CASSLGAAGGNEQFF
TRBV7-8,TRBJ2-5,once,TRBD2,TGTGCCACCACCTCAGCGGGGGGGCCTCAAGAGACCCAGTACTTC,CATTSAGGPQETQYF
TRBV10-2,TRBJ1-2,-,TRBD1,TGCGCCAGCAGCCTCCGGGACAGGGGTGGCTACACCTTC,CASSLRDRGGYTF
TRBV12-3/TRBV12-4,TRBJ1-2,-,-,TGTGCCAGCAGTTTCACAGGGACGGGCTACACCTTC,CASSFTGTGYTF
TRBV15,TRBJ2-7,-,-,TGTGCCACCAGCGCATTGAGCTCCTACGAGCAGTACTTC,CATSALSSYEQYF
TRBV12-3/TRBV12-4,TRBJ2-7,-,-,TGTGCCAGCAGTCCGTCCAGGTACGAGCAGTACTTC,CASSPSRYEQYF
TRBV18,TRBJ2-7,-,-,TGTGCCAGCTCACTCTCAGGGGTAGGCTACGAGCAGTACTTC,CASSLSGVGYEQYF
TRBV6-2/TRBV6-3,TRBJ1-1,-,-,TGTGCCAGCAGTTACCAGGGGACGGGAACTGAAGCTTTCTTT,CASSYQGTGTEAFF